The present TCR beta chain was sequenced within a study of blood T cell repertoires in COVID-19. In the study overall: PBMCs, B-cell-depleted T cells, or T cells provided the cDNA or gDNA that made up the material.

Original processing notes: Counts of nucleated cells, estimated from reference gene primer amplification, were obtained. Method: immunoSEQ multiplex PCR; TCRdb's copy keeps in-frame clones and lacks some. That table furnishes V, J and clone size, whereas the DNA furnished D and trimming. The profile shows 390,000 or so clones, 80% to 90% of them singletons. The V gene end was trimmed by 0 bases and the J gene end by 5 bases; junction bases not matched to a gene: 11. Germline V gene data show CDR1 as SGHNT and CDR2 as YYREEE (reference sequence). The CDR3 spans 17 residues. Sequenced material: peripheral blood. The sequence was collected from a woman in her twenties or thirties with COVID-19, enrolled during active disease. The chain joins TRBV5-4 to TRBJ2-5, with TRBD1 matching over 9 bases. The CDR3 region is CASSLVVVRTGEETQYF. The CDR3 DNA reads TGTGCCAGCAGCTTGGTGGTAGTCCGGACAGGGGAGGAGACCCAGTACTTC.